This T cell receptor beta chain was recorded in a study of technical replicates of blood from a handful of donors. Only in-frame clones appear in the TCRdb table, and some are missing; sequencing was by immunoSEQ multiplex PCR. The repertoire has tens of thousands of clones, approximately 90% of them found once; the top ten carry roughly 0.38%. This receptor was obtained from a human donor in good health. Sequencing was done on a sample of T cells isolated from PBMCs.

The CDR3 bases are TGTGCCAGCAGCGTAGCGGTGATAGCGGGAGGGGGTGAGCAGTTCTTC. Protein sequence: CASSVAVIAGGGEQFF. V and J are TRBV9 and TRBJ2-1; 11 bases agree with TRBD2. Germline CDR1 and CDR2: SGDLS and YYNGEE. CDR3 size: 16 residues. The J segment lost 9 bases and the V segment lost 0 bases, leaving 8 bases of the junction unmatched. Using reference TRBV9 and TRBJ2-1 for the parts outside the CDR3, the full variable domain is DSGVTQTPKHLITATGQRVTLRCSPRSGDLSVYWYQQSLDQGLQFLIQYYNGEERAKGNILERFSAQQFPDLHSELNLSSLELGDSALYFCASSVAVIAGGGEQFFGPGTRLTVL.